This T cell receptor beta chain was documented in a study of T cell changes during pregnancy in multiple sclerosis. Some clones are missing from TCRdb's copy, which holds only in-frame ones; the method was immunoSEQ multiplex PCR. Altogether approximately 100,000 clones are present, approximately 95% being singletons, with the ten largest covering around 4.5%. V lost 3 bases, J lost 4 bases, and 11 bases stayed unmatched. This CDR3 region has 16 residues. Germline CDR1 SGHVS, CDR2 FQNEAQ. Specimen: peripheral blood, collected in the first trimester of pregnancy. The sequence derives from a female donor with multiple sclerosis, enrolled in a pregnancy study. The chain combines TRBV7-8 with TRBJ1-1; 7 bases agree with TRBD1. CDR3 nucleotides: TGTGCCAGCAGCTTTCAAACAGGGGCAGGGAGCACTGAAGCTTTCTTT. Its translation is CASSFQTGAGSTEAFF.